The clone carrying this TCR beta chain came up once. The target antigen is unknown. This CDR3 is 14 amino acids long. Looked up from germline, CDR1 is SGHDT and CDR2 is YYEEEE. V lost 4 bases, J lost 3 bases, and 7 bases stayed unmatched. The sample belongs to a study of cytomegalovirus exposure and HLA in healthy donors. Study summary: About 82 million unique TCRs from HLA-typed donors were held in an early release of data. Study conclusions and caveats: Across donors, most TCRs were seen rarely, yet some public ones were widespread. Productive status was seen about 90% or about 30% of the time for most TCR beta V segments in an earlier analysis. HLA-A and HLA-B allele assignments for most subjects were reportedly predicted accurately using TCR beta sequences.

Amplification used 60 Vbeta primers and 13 Jbeta primers. TCRdb's table, derived via immunoSEQ multiplex PCR, lists solely in-frame clones and lacks some. The table has about 120,000 clones, approximately 76% seen once. The chain links TRBV5-6 to TRBJ2-7; 7 positions match TRBD1. The sequencing input was PBMCs. This clonotype was obtained from a man aged 45-65 years in good health and CMV-seropositive. CDR3 amino acids: CASSVRQGNYEQYF. CDR3 DNA: TGTGCCAGCAGCGTCCGACAGGGCAACTACGAGCAGTACTTC.